This TCR beta chain was recorded in a study of cytomegalovirus exposure and HLA in healthy donors. Study-wide points: Several of the most significant clusters were apparently associated with common viral pathogens in a later analysis. Most CMV-associated TCR beta chains were later found to appear HLA-restricted.

The CDR3 runs to 12 residues. CDR1 and CDR2 from the germline V gene are ENHRY and SYGVKD. J lost 4 bases, V lost 10 bases, and 5 bases had no gene match. This clone was found a few times. Its matching antigen is unknown. Amplification used 60 Vbeta primers and 13 Jbeta primers. The repertoire was sequenced with immunoSEQ multiplex PCR; TCRdb's copy has only in-frame clones and lacks some. The profile shows some 95,000 clones, just under 80% of them singletons. This sequence joins TRBV10-3 and TRBJ1-1; 8 bases agree with TRBD1. The specimen was PBMCs. This TCR derives from a man younger than 45 in good health and CMV-seronegative. CDR3 amino acids: CATDRGGTEAFF. The CDR3 DNA reads as TGTGCCACTGACAGGGGCGGCACTGAAGCTTTCTTT.